Reported below is one T cell receptor (beta chain). Its target antigen remains unknown. Base quality data are lacking; no much larger clone is found one base away. V drops 4 bases and J drops 6 bases, leaving 7 bases in between. The CDR3 holds 12 amino acids from the cysteine to the phenylalanine. Only CDR3 DNA is held: 36 bases, read in frame from base 1. From the germline V gene (reference sequence), CDR1 is MNHEY and CDR2 is SMNVEV. TCR CDR3 regions were amplified from genomic DNA by multiplex PCR using the deep immunoSEQ assay. Genomic DNA extracted from each cell subset was distributed evenly over all wells of several immunoSEQ 96-well plates, and each plate served as one replicate. Each replicate PCR for sorted subsets received about 200 ng genomic DNA, equal to about 29,000 T cell genomes. Purified libraries were quantified with a Qubit 3.0 fluorometer, sized on a Bioanalyzer 2100, and re-quantified with the KAPA Library Quantification kit. A separate single-read 150-cycle Illumina NextSeq 550 flow cell was used to sequence each immunoSEQ 96-well plate. Concerning the study's data processing: The immunoSEQ output contained only junctional sequences without quality scores, so filtering could not match that applied to full-length reads. To assign V/J genes and CDR3, sequences were annotated using PyIR, a Python wrapper for IgBLAST v1.9, with IMGT germline references. Any read was removed if the V/J assignment was weak (E-value above 1e-6), the CDR3 was missing, or the read contained stop codons, out-of-frame junctions, or ambiguous translated residues. V3J clonotypes were defined as sequences sharing the same inferred V gene, J gene, and CDR3 amino acid sequence. To compute the percentage overlap between repertoires, the number of shared unique clonotypes was divided by the size of the smaller repertoire. RTK rarefaction, the Chao1 estimator, and Recon v2.1 estimates of unobserved clonotypes were used to assess repertoire richness. Generation probabilities were computed with OLGA for all TCRbeta clonotypes obtained by the gDNA method from a few donors. As stored in TCRdb, this immuneACCESS dataset retains in-frame rearrangements with V and J assigned. A fraction of the clones does not appear; measured against another copy, unresolved V genes explain less than half of the discrepancy, and the remainder lacks a known reason. V and J calls plus clone size are reproduced from that table; the DNA served to infer D and trimming. The sample table lists about 2.1 million clones, about 93% of them with a count of one. The top ten hold over 1.5% of the sample.

These data originate in a study of shared clonotypes between healthy human individuals (dated by TCRdb to between 2020 and 2021). About the investigation overall: A couple of women and a few men aged 18 to 49 years were included in the cohort. For each donor, CD4 naive and CD4 memory were each run on three plates, CD8 naive on two plates, and CD8 memory on one plate. To estimate repertoire size and how much clonotypes are shared between individuals, the study performed deep sequencing of blood TCR repertoires from roughly five healthy adults. To increase sequencing depth and limit assay-specific biases, TCR repertoire library preparation and sequencing were carried out by different laboratories using diverse techniques. Leukapheresis yielded between about 0.8 and 8.9 billion PBMCs per donor.

For the CD8 naive samples, CD45RO-negative cells were positively selected for CCR7, yielding a CD45RA+CCR7+ population from which TemRA cells were excluded. The donors were healthy, HIV-negative adults with no recently reported acute infections or vaccinations. Every donor was a Caucasian adult living in Nashville, Tennessee, USA. Blood was obtained by leukapheresis, after which PBMCs were separated by Ficoll-Histopaque density gradient centrifugation and cryopreserved in liquid nitrogen vapor phase. Purity and quantity of every magnetically sorted T cell population were checked by analytical flow cytometry. Each sorted fraction had its genomic DNA isolated and then quantified by UV absorbance on a Nanodrop 2000c. What the study reported, not specific to this receptor: Sampling was restricted to blood, and TCR repertoires in tissue are likely to differ from TCR repertoires in blood. Based on pairwise subsampling, the degree of clonotype sharing among donors was expected to be affected by sequencing depth. Higher generation probabilities were observed for clonotypes shared by all four sorted-subset donors than for non-shared clonotypes. The genetic and exposure-history diversity represented was limited by the small number of donors. Incomplete sequencing was indicated by rarefaction of sorted-subset datasets, despite the large sequencing depth. Naive subsets generally had larger estimated clonotype richness than memory subsets. Across four donors, 4.5% to 6.5% of naive CD4, approximately 4% of naive CD8, approximately 2.5% of memory CD4, and approximately 0.4% of memory CD8 clonotypes were shared.

The specimen sequenced was naive CD8+ T cells from PBMCs. Sample cell subset or site, as interpreted from the label and publication: CD45RA+CCR7+. The clonotype originates from a man aged 18 to 35 in good health. Some clones in this sample may be carry-over from other donors' samples. The V and J segments used are TRBV27 and TRBJ2-4; the best D guess is TRBD1, with 6 bases matching. The DNA sequence is as follows: TGTGCCAGCAGTTCGGACAGAAACATTCAGTACTTC. This codes for CASSSDRNIQYF.